This T cell receptor beta chain was sequenced during a study of early stage breast cancer tumors. The wider study: Most invasive tumors, twelve of 16, were ER+/PR+/HER2-.

As to this clone: The antigen is not known.

Study-wide results and limits: Tumors had 2 to 3-fold higher T cell density and higher clonality than adjacent normal breast tissue. Most shared enriched TCRB sequences were commonly generated ones.

V lost 0 bases and J lost 2; bases outside the gene matches: 9. The CDR3 spans 17 residues. Germline lookup yields CDR1 SGDLS and CDR2 YYNGEE. Assay: immunoSEQ multiplex PCR; the TCRdb copy retains only in-frame clones and omits some. Of 25,000 to 30,000 clones listed, 80% were seen once; the top ten hold about 13%. The chain employs TRBV9 and TRBJ2-7, with TRBD2 identical over 9 bases. Sequenced sample: blood. This sequence was found in a person aged 55 to 75 with breast cancer. The CDR3 is CASSVGLADSGTYEQYF. The CDR3 DNA follows: TGTGCCAGCAGCGTAGGACTAGCGGACAGTGGGACCTACGAGCAGTACTTC.